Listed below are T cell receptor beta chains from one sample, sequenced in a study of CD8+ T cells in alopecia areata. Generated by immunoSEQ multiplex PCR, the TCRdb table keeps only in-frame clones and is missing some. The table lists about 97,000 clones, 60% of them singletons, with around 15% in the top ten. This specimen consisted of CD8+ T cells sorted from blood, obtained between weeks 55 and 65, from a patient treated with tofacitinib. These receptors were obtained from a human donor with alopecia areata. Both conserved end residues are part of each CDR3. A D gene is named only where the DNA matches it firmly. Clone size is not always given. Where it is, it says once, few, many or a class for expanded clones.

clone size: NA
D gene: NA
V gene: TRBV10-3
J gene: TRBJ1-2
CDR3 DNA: TGTGCCTCACAGGGTTCAGCTGGCTACACCTTC
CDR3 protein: CASQGSAGYTF

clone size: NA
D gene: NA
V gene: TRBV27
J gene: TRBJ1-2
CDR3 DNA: TGTGCCAGCAGTTTATCGGTTCGTTCGAACTATGGCTACACCTTC
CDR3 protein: CASSLSVRSNYGYTF

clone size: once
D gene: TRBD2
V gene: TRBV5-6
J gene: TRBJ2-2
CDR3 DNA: TGTGCCAGCAGCTCGACTAGCTCGGGCCCCACCGGGGAGCTGTTTTTT
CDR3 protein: CASSSTSSGPTGELFF

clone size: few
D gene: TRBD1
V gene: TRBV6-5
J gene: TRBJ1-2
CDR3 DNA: TGTGCCAGCAGTTACTCAGCCCGGGACAGGGTTGGTGGCTACACCTTC
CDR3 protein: CASSYSARDRVGGYTF

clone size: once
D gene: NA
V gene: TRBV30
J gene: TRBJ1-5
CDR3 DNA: TGTGCCTGGAGTGGCTGGGCCGCGGGCGGCAATCAGCCCCAGCATTTT
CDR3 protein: CAWSGWAAGGNQPQHF

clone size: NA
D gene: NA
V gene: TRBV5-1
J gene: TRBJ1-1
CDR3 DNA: TGCGCCAGCAGCTTTTCCAACACTGAAGCTTTCTTT
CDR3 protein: CASSFSNTEAFF

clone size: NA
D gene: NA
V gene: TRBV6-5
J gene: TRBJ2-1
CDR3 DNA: TGTGCCAGCAGTTACTCCCACTACAATGAGCAGTTCTTC
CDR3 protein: CASSYSHYNEQFF

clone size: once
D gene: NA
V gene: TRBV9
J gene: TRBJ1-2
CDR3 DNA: TGTGCCAGCAGCGGGTCTGTCGACAAGGACTATGGCTACACCTTC
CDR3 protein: CASSGSVDKDYGYTF

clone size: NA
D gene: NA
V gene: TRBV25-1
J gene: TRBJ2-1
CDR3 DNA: TGTGCCAGCACCCTAGGGGGGGGTTTGTCTTTCTGGTTCTTC
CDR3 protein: CASTLGGGLSFWFF

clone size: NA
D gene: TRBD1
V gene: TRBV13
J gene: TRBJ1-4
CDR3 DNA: TGTGCCAGCGTGGCCAGGGGGGCCGCAAATGAAAAACTGTTTTTT
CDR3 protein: CASVARGAANEKLFF

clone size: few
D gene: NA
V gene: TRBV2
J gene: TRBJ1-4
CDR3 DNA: TGTGCCAGCGCCGCTATTGTTGTTGAGGGTATCGGTGAAAAACTGTTTTTT
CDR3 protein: CASAAIVVEGIGEKLFF

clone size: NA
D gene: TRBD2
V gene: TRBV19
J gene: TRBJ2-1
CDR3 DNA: TGTGCCATAGGGGAATTTACTAGCGGGGGGAACAATGAGCAGTTCTTC
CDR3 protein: CAIGEFTSGGNNEQFF

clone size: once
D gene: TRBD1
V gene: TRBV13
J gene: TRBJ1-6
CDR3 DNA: TGTGCCAGCAGCGCCGGGACAGGGGGGTATTCACCCCTCCACTTT
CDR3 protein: CASSAGTGGYSPLHF

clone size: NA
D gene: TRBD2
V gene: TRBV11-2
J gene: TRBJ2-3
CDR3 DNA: TGTGCCAGCAGCTTTGGACTAGCGGGCACAGATACGCAGTATTTT
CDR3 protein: CASSFGLAGTDTQYF

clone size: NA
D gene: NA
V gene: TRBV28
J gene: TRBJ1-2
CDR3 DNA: TGTGCCAGCAGCCTCACAGGGTACTATGGCTACACCTTC
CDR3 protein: CASSLTGYYGYTF

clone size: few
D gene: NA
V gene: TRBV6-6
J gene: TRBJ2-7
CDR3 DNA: TGTGCCAGCAGTTTGGGACCGAACTACGAGCAGTACTTC
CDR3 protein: CASSLGPNYEQYF

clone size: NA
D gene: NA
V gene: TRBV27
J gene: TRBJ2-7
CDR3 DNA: TGTGCCAGCAGTTCTACCGGGGACGAGCAGTACTTC
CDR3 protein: CASSSTGDEQYF

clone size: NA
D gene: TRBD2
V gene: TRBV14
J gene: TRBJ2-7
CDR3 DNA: TGTGCCAGCAACAACGGGGGGGAGCAGTACTTC
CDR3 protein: CASNNGGEQYF

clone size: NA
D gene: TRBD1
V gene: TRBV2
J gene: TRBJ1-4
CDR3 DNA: TGTGCCAGCAGTGACGGGGACAGCTTGCTGTTTTTT
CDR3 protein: CASSDGDSLLFF

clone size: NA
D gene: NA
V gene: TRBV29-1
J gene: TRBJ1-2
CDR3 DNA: TGCAGCGTGTCTGGCTACACCTTC
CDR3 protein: CSVSGYTF

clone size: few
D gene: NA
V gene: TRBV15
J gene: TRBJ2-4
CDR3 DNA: TGTGCCACCAGCAGACAGGGGATAGCCAAAAACATTCAGTACTTC
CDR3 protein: CATSRQGIAKNIQYF

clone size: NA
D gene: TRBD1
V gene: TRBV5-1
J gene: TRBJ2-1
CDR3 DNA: TGCGCCAGCAGCTCCATGGACAGGTTATACAATGAGCAGTTCTTC
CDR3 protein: CASSSMDRLYNEQFF

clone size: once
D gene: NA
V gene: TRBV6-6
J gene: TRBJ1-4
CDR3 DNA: TGTGCCAGCAGTTACGGGAGGGGGGTCACTAATGAAAAACTGTTTTTT
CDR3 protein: CASSYGRGVTNEKLFF

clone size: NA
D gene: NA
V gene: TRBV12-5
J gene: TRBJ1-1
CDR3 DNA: TGTGCTAGTGGTTTGCCCAACACCGTGGGTTCAACTGAAGCTTTCTTT
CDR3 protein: CASGLPNTVGSTEAFF

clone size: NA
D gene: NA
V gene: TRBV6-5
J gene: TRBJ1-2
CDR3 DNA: TGTGCCAGCAGTTACGCAGGGGAGCGCGGCTACACCTTC
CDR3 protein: CASSYAGERGYTF

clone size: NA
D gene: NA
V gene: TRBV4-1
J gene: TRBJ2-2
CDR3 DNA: TGCGCCAGCAGCCAAGCGCCGCAGGGGAACACCGGGGAGCTGTTTTTT
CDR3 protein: CASSQAPQGNTGELFF

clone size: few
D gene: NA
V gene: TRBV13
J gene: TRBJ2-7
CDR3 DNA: TGTGCCAGCAGTCCTCAAACAGGGCGCGAGCAGTACTTC
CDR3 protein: CASSPQTGREQYF

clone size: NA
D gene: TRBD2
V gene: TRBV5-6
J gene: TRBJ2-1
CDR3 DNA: TGTGCCAGCAGCGAGGGACTAGCGGGTTATGAGCAGTTCTTC
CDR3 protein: CASSEGLAGYEQFF

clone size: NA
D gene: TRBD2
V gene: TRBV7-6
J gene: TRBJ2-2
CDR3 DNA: TGTGCCAGCAGCATTAGCGGGGGGGCCTACACCGGGGAGCTGTTTTTT
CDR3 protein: CASSISGGAYTGELFF

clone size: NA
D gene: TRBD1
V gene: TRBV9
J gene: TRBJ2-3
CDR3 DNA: TGTGCCAGCAGCACCAGACAGGGAGCTAGCACAGATACGCAGTATTTT
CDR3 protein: CASSTRQGASTDTQYF

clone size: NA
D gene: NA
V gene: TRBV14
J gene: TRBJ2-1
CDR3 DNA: TGTGCCAGCAGCCAAGACAGGGGGGCCTACAATGAGCAGTTCTTC
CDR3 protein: CASSQDRGAYNEQFF

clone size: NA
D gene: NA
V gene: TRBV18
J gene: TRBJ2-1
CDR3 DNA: TGTGCCAGCTCACCACGCAGGGCTCATGAGCAGTTCTTC
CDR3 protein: CASSPRRAHEQFF

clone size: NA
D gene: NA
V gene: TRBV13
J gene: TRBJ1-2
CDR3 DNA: TGTGCCAACAGCTTAGGACGGGTTCCCTATGGCTACACCTTC
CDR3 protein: CANSLGRVPYGYTF

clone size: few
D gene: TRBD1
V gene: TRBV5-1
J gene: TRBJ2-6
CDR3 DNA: TGCGCCAGCAGTTCGACCGGGACAGGGGGAGCTGGGGCCAACGTCCTGACTTTC
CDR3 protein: CASSSTGTGGAGANVLTF

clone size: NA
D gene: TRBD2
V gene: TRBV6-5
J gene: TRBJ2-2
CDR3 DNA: TGTGCCAGCAGTGGGAGCGGGGCGAACACCGGGGAGCTGTTTTTT
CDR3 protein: CASSGSGANTGELFF

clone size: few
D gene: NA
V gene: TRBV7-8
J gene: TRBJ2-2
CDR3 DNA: TGTGCCAGCAGCTTAGCGCCGGGTTTCTCGAACACCGGGGAGCTGTTTTTT
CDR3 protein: CASSLAPGFSNTGELFF